This record covers a single T cell receptor beta chain. There is no known antigen for this receptor. Base qualities are not at hand, and no much larger clone is one base apart. The sample is drawn from a study of patients and donors after allogeneic stem cell transplantation (dated by TCRdb to the early 2020s). Libraries were constructed by RT-PCR. The sequencer was a NextSeq 550. In TCRdb, the public reads were trimmed at Q25 with fastp and aligned with MiXCR, with productive beta chains retained. Records with the same CDR3 protein are collapsed into one entry carrying the most frequent genes and DNA. The sample records about a million distinct CDR3 sequences, more than 15% of which are singletons. The top ten clones comprise around 6% of the sample. The CDR3, from cysteine to phenylalanine, totals 15 residues. Just the 45-base CDR3 DNA is kept, in frame starting at base 1. CDR1 and CDR2 were assigned from the germline V gene as SGHAT and FQNNGV. Trimming leaves V shorter by 5 bases and J shorter by 4 bases, with the junction holding 9 bases beyond the gene matches.

The sequence came from a human donor who was either an allogeneic HSCT recipient or a stem cell or donor lymphocyte infusion donor (not recorded which). It is not recorded whose cells these are; they may come from a transplant donor. The V and J segments used are TRBV11-2 and TRBJ2-5; 8 of the junction bases match TRBD2. Material for sequencing was blood, either unsorted or a sorted T cell fraction (not recorded which). The CDR3 region: CASSPPGGGPETQYF. The nucleotides are TGTGCCAGCAGCCCCCCGGGGGGGGGCCCAGAGACCCAGTACTTC.